This T cell receptor beta chain was sequenced for a study of T cell repertoires in cytomegalovirus infection. General study findings and limits: What dominated the ex vivo response were HLA-C-restricted CMV-specific TCR beta clonotypes.

Of note for this clonotype: The antigen remains unidentified.

Germline values: CDR1 DFQATT, CDR2 SNEGSKA (reference sequence). CDR3 length equals 15 residues. V shed 0 bases and J shed 2 bases, with 13 bases lying between them. TCRdb reprocessed the reads via MiXCR and lists one record per CDR3 protein. The sample records a few hundred thousand distinct CDR3 sequences, approximately 40% being singletons. The sample in question was cultured PBMCs, obtained from culture after CMV antigen stimulation. This TCR was sampled from a human donor in good health (CMV status not recorded). Some clones in this sample may be carry-over from other donors' samples. This chain links TRBV20-1 with TRBJ1-2; a possible D gene is TRBD1 (5 bases). CDR3 sequence reads: CSARDLGGSNYGYTF. As DNA, the CDR3 is TGCAGTGCTAGAGATCTTGGGGGATCCAACTATGGCTACACCTTC.